Listed here are 23 T cell receptor beta chains from one sample, sequenced in a study of CD8 T cells in Susac syndrome. With random hexamers, reverse transcription was performed on about 0.5 to 1 ug of RNA. MiXCR was run by TCRdb on the immunoSEQ multiplex PCR reads, yielding one entry per CDR3 protein. Altogether about 300,000 distinct CDR3 sequences are present, over 75% being singletons, with the ten largest covering approximately 0.18%. The specimen sequenced was CD8+ T cells from PBMCs. The receptors originated from a human donor with multiple sclerosis.

The chain employs TRBV7-9 and TRBJ2-7; D might be TRBD2 (6 bases). V lost 5 bases, J lost 1 base, and 9 bases lay in between. CDR3 length: 13 residues. The germline V gene encodes CDR1 SEHNR and CDR2 FQNEAQ (reference sequence). The CDR3 DNA follows: TGTGCCAGCAGCCGGGACTTATCCTACGAGCAGTACTTC. Encoded protein: CASSRDLSYEQYF.

A single count supports this clonotype. This chain uses TRBV7-9 with TRBJ2-1, with 8 bases aligning to TRBD1. Germline lookup yields CDR1 SEHNR and CDR2 FQNEAQ (reference sequence). The CDR3 covers 14 residues. Trimming took 2 bases from V and 8 from J; bases not matched to a gene: 5. The CDR3: CASSLPGGRYEQFF. As DNA, the CDR3 is TGTGCCAGCAGCTTACCAGGGGGCAGGTATGAGCAGTTCTTC.

This clonotype was seen a single time. The chain is built from TRBV30 and TRBJ2-7; a possible D gene is TRBD1 (6 bases). V gave up 3 bases and J gave up 4 bases, with 16 bases separating them. The CDR3 is 14 residues long. Germline V lookup: CDR1 GTSNPN, CDR2 SVGIG (reference sequence). CDR3 nucleotides: TGTGCCTGGAGGGGGGCAGGGGTTCTATACGAGCAGTACTTC. It translates to CAWRGAGVLYEQYF.

The chain combines TRBV9 with TRBJ1-4, with D perhaps matching TRBD1 (5 bases). CDR1 is SGDLS, CDR2 YYNGEE, per germline. The CDR3 has 14 amino acids. Trimming removed 4 bases from V and 5 bases from J, with 12 bases in between. The CDR3 bases are TGTGCCAGCAGCCCGCAACGGGGGAATGAAAAACTGTTTTTT. Protein sequence: CASSPQRGNEKLFF.

This chain links TRBV6-2 or TRBV6-3 with TRBJ2-7, with TRBD1 identical over 8 bases. The CDR3 loop spans 11 amino acids. CDR1 MNHEY and CDR2 SVGEGT come from the germline V gene. J gave up 7 bases and V 9 bases, and 5 bases lay outside the gene matches. Here the CDR3 reads CASSRGLEQYF. DNA for the CDR3: TGTGCCAGTTCCAGGGGGCTGGAGCAGTACTTC.

The rearrangement joins TRBV5-4 to TRBJ2-2; TRBD2 matches 8 bases. The CDR3 extends over 16 amino acids. Looked up from germline, CDR1 is SGHNT and CDR2 is YYREEE (reference sequence). V lost 4 bases to trimming and J lost 0 bases; unmatched junction nucleotides: 5. In DNA, the CDR3 is TGTGCCAGCAGCCCGGGGGGGGGAGCGAACACCGGGGAGCTGTTTTTT. This gives the protein CASSPGGGANTGELFF. Supplemented by reference TRBV5-4 and TRBJ2-2, the full variable domain reads ETGVTQSPTHLIKTRGQQVTLRCSSQSGHNTVSWYQQALGQGPQFIFQYYREEENGRGNFPPRFSGLQFPNYSSELNVNALELDDSALYLCASSPGGGANTGELFFGEGSRLTVL.

V usage is TRBV12-3 or TRBV12-4 and J usage is TRBJ2-7, with a tentative D call TRBD1 (6 bases). There are 14 residues in the CDR3. V lost 5 bases and J 9 bases, leaving 20 bases between the germline ends. The CDR3 sequence is CASSNVSWGPGQYF. CDR3 coding DNA: TGTGCCAGCAGTAATGTCTCGTGGGGGCCGGGGCAGTACTTC.

The chain recombines TRBV6-4 with TRBJ2-7; weak D call: TRBD1 (6 bases). Between the trimmed V and J ends, which lost 7 bases and 3 bases, there was a span of 13 bases. Looked up from germline, CDR1 is MRHNA and CDR2 is SNTAGT. This CDR3 is built from 13 residues. The CDR3 loop is CASMGDTGYEQYF. For the CDR3, the DNA is TGTGCCAGCATGGGGGACACAGGCTACGAGCAGTACTTC.

The gene calls are TRBV28 and TRBJ2-5; 11 positions agree with TRBD2. This CDR3 has 16 amino acids. The trim removed 5 bases at V and 2 bases at J, leaving 7 bases unmatched. Germline V gene sequence: CDR1 MDHEN, CDR2 SYDVKM. In DNA form, the CDR3 reads TGTGCCAGCAGTGGACCGGGACTAGCGGTTCAAGAGACCCAGTACTTC. It yields the protein CASSGPGLAVQETQYF.

The chain has TRBV12-3 or TRBV12-4 and TRBJ1-1; D is uncertain. Trimming removed 7 bases from V and 6 bases from J, with 9 bases in between. CDR3 length: 11 amino acids. CDR3 sequence reads: CASTREAEAFF. Written as DNA, the CDR3 is TGTGCCAGCACCCGGGAGGCTGAAGCTTTCTTT.

This chain connects TRBV29-1 to TRBJ2-7; the D gene is possibly TRBD1 (6 bases). V was pared by 6 bases and J by 4 bases, with 19 bases between. The V gene's germline CDR1 is SQVTM and CDR2 ANQGSEA. The CDR3 loop spans 14 amino acids. For the CDR3, the DNA is TGCAGCGTCGAAAGTGCAGGGGAGTCATACGAGCAGTACTTC. Residues: CSVESAGESYEQYF.

The V and J genes are TRBV25-1 and TRBJ2-5, with 8 positions matching TRBD2. This CDR3 comprises 14 residues. The V gene's germline CDR1 is MGHDK and CDR2 SYGVNS. The junction had 1 base not matched to a gene; V was cut back by 0 bases and J by 4 bases. The CDR3 sequence is CASSEYRGGETQYF. CDR3 nucleotide sequence: TGTGCCAGCAGTGAATATCGGGGGGGAGAGACCCAGTACTTC.

The rearrangement joins TRBV7-6 to TRBJ2-1; D perhaps matches TRBD2 (5 bases). V was shortened by 5 bases and J by 2 bases, with 13 bases between the two germline ends. The length of the CDR3 is 15 residues. Germline assignment: CDR1 SGHVS and CDR2 FNYEAQ. The DNA for the CDR3 is TGTGCCAGCAGCCCGTCGGGGATTCCCTACAATGAGCAGTTCTTC. Amino acids: CASSPSGIPYNEQFF.

The DNA of the CDR3 is TGTGCCAGTAGTATAGTCGGGGGGGCCGCAGATACGCAGTATTTT. Encoded protein: CASSIVGGAADTQYF. V and J are TRBV19 and TRBJ2-3, with 8 positions matching TRBD2. CDR1 and CDR2 (germline): LNHDA, SQIVND (reference sequence). The CDR3 is 15 residues long. V lost 1 base to trimming and J lost 4 bases; unmatched junction nucleotides: 4.

The chain joins TRBV6-2 or TRBV6-3 to TRBJ2-7; D not resolved. This CDR3 has 14 residues. Looked up from germline, CDR1 is MNHEY and CDR2 is SVGEGT. V was clipped by 2 bases and J by 3 bases, with 11 bases between them. CDR3 protein: CASSYAAGIYEQYF. The CDR3 DNA reads TGTGCCAGCAGTTACGCGGCAGGAATCTACGAGCAGTACTTC.

The chain links TRBV20-1 to TRBJ2-1; 8 bases agree with TRBD2. The CDR3 is 16 residues long. V gave up 0 bases and J gave up 8 bases; unmatched junction bases: 12. The germline CDR1 and CDR2 sequences are DFQATT and SNEGSKA (reference sequence). This CDR3 reads CSARDGESGSIYEQFF. CDR3 bases: TGCAGTGCTAGAGATGGGGAGAGCGGGAGTATCTATGAGCAGTTCTTC.

This clonotype turned up a few times. V and J are TRBV28 and TRBJ1-5; 11 bases align to TRBD1. This CDR3 is 16 amino acids long. Germline trimming cut 2 bases from V and 0 bases from J; bases unmatched to any gene: 0. Germline values: CDR1 MDHEN, CDR2 SYDVKM. The DNA of the CDR3 is TGTGCCAGCAGTTTAGGGACAGGGGGTAGCAATCAGCCCCAGCATTTT. This sequence encodes CASSLGTGGSNQPQHF.

This sequence joins TRBV19 and TRBJ2-2; TRBD2 aligns across 10 bases. Looked up from germline, CDR1 is LNHDA and CDR2 is SQIVND (reference sequence). J lost 2 bases, V lost 10 bases, and 7 bases had no gene match. This CDR3 is built from 15 residues. CDR3 DNA: TGTGCCACCCAAATAGCGGGGGGTAACACCGGGGAGCTGTTTTTT. Translating gives CATQIAGGNTGELFF.

V and J are TRBV4-1 and TRBJ1-2; weak D call: TRBD1 (6 bases). V was trimmed by 0 bases and J by 5 bases, leaving 10 bases between them. This CDR3 has 14 amino acids. Germline V CDR1 and CDR2: MGHRA, YSYEKL. The CDR3 loop is CASSQEQGWYGYTF. In nucleotides, the CDR3 is TGCGCCAGCAGCCAAGAACAGGGATGGTATGGCTACACCTTC.

The rearrangement links TRBV23-1 to TRBJ2-7; 9 positions agree with TRBD1. TRBV23-1 qualifies as an ORF whose function is uncertain. The junction had 5 bases not matched to a gene; V was cut back by 0 bases and J by 5 bases. The CDR3 totals 15 residues. CDR3 sequence: CASSQSSGTGHEQYF. The DNA for the CDR3 is TGCGCCAGCAGTCAATCGTCCGGGACAGGGCACGAGCAGTACTTC.

This chain uses TRBV29-1 with TRBJ2-2; D is unresolved. CDR1 is SQVTM and CDR2 is ANQGSEA in the germline V gene. This CDR3 has 13 residues. The germline V and J ends were trimmed by 3 bases and 2 bases, with 7 bases remaining between them. The CDR3 reads CSVERDNTGELFF. CDR3 in DNA: TGCAGCGTTGAGCGAGACAACACCGGGGAGCTGTTTTTT.

This clonotype was detected a few times. This chain connects TRBV4-1 to TRBJ2-3, with D possibly matching TRBD2 (6 bases). V dropped 5 bases and J dropped 6 bases, with 12 bases sitting between them. Germline lookup yields CDR1 MGHRA and CDR2 YSYEKL. The CDR3 totals 13 residues. CDR3 nucleotides: TGCGCCAGCAGCATCCTAGCGCCCGATACGCAGTATTTT. It codes for CASSILAPDTQYF.

The V call is TRBV27, the J call TRBJ1-3; D gene ambiguous. The CDR3 spans 14 residues. CDR1 MNHEY and CDR2 SMNVEV come from the germline V gene (reference sequence). V shed 5 bases and J shed 0 bases, with 8 bases lying between them. The CDR3 coding sequence is TGTGCCAGCAGTCCGACGGTCTCTGGAAACACCATATATTTT. Protein: CASSPTVSGNTIYF.